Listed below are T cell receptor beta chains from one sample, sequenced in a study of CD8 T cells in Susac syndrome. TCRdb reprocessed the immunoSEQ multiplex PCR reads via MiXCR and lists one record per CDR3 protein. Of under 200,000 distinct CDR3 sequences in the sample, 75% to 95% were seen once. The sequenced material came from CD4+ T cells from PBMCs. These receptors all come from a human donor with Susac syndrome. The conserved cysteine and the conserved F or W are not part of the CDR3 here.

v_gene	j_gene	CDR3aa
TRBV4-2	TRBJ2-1	ASSQNSASTYNEQF
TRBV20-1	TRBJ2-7	SARGSSYEQY
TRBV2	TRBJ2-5	ASRPDQETQY
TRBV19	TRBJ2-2	ASSKQREGRSLPNTGELF
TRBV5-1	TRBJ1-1	ASSWNPGDTEAF
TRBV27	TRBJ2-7	ASRSQLASEQY
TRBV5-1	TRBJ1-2	ASSSQGWRVNYGYT
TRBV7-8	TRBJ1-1	ASSLKGWVNTEAF
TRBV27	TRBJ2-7	ASSFGTSPGQY
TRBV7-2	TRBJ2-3	ASSRGLAGGDTQY
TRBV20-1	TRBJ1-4	SARGYATNEKLF
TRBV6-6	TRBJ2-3	ASRSDSADTQY
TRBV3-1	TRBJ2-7	ASSQTSHTY
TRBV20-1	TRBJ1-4	SATGQRINEKLF
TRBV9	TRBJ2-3	ASSVPTSDTQY
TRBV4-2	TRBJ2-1	ASSQDYASGTYNEQF
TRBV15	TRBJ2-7	ATSRTSGGGVYEQY
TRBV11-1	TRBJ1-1	ASSFSLGDTEAF
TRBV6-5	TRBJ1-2	ASSYSGQLSNYGYT
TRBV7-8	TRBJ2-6	ASSFRPGANVLT
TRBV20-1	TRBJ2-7	SASETRAYEQY
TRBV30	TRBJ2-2	AWTRSRLTRHTGELF
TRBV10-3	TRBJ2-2	ATAGGNTGELF
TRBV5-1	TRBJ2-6	ASSFLQSSGANVLT
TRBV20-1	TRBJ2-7	SARTKHHEQY
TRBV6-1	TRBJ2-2	ASSTTDRSNTGELF
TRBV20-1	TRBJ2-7	SARLAGNYEQY
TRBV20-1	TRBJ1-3	SANRDSRSGAIY
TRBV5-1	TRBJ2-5	ASSFDPQETQY
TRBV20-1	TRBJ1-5	SAKHRTDNQPQH
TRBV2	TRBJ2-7	ASRTLFGSYEQY
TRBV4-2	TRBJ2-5	ASSHHNAGVQETQY
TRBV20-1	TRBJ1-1	SARGSGRLKYTEAF
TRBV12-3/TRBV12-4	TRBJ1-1	ASREQENTEAF
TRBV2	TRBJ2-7	ASSRTSGGTITYEQY
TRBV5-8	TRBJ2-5	ASTGKTGVWTQY
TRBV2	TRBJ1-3	ASSEESWGAFGNTIY
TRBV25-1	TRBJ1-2	ASSDTGDYGYT
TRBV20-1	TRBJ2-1	SASPPSGTYNEQF
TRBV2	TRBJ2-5	ASNRGLLETQY
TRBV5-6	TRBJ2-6	ASSVPGISGANVLT
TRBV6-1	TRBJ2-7	ASSRTGDRDEQY
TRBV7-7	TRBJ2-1	ASSSDRDSYNEQF
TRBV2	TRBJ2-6	ASTATGHSGANVLT
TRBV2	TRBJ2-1	ASSERSGSSYNEQF
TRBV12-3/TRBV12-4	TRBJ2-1	ASSWGLAWEQF
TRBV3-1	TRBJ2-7	ASSQEDRESEQY
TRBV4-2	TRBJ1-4	ASSQDGTAVGEKLF
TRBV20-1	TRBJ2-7	SAIHIPQTYEQY
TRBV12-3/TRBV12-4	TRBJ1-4	ASSDALGRGSEKLF
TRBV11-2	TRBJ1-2	ASSEPGAAATGGYT
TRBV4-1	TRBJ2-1	ASSHRGRLAGSYNEQF
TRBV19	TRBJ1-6	ASSIDGRNVH
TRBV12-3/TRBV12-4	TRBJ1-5	ASSRRQAFDPQH